Below, 18 T cell receptor beta chains from the same sample are listed, as sequenced in a study of cytomegalovirus exposure and HLA in healthy donors. Clones were read by immunoSEQ multiplex PCR, and TCRdb kept only the in-frame ones, dropping some. The data contain 80,000 to 100,000 clones, roughly 87% of them singletons. The specimen sequenced was PBMCs. These receptors came from a man between 18 and 29 years old in good health and CMV-seropositive.

This clone was seen more than once but under ten times. The chain carries TRBV19 and TRBJ2-7; D perhaps matches TRBD2 (5 bases). There are 14 residues in the CDR3. V was shortened by 6 bases and J by 5 bases, with 17 bases between the two germline ends. CDR1 and CDR2 (germline): LNHDA, SQIVND (reference sequence). CDR3 protein: CASRAGGYGHEQYF. The CDR3 DNA is TGTGCCAGTAGGGCCGGCGGGTATGGGCACGAGCAGTACTTC.

The chain employs TRBV6-1 and TRBJ1-2; 9 bases map to TRBD1. The CDR3 covers 14 residues. With V trimmed by 6 bases and J by 7 bases, 9 bases remained unmatched. CDR1 MNHNS and CDR2 SASEGT come from the germline V gene. In nucleotides, the CDR3 is TGTGCCAGCAGAGGGACAGGGTTCGGGGTTGGCTACACCTTC. The encoded protein is CASRGTGFGVGYTF.

This chain links TRBV5-6 with TRBJ2-3; D ambiguous. The CDR3 runs to 13 residues. Looked up from germline, CDR1 is SGHDT and CDR2 is YYEEEE. The V and J ends lost 2 bases and 4 bases respectively, with 8 bases between them. The CDR3 nucleotides read TGTGCCAGCAGCTTAAACGGTCCAGATACGCAGTATTTT. This sequence encodes CASSLNGPDTQYF.

The J gene is TRBJ1-4, the V gene TRBV4-1; possible D gene TRBD1, 5 bases. In germline, CDR1 is MGHRA, CDR2 YSYEKL. The CDR3 spans 15 residues. With 0 bases removed from V and 8 bases from J, the gap between germline ends came to 13 bases. The CDR3 protein is CASSQEGRAVEKLFF. The CDR3 DNA is TGCGCCAGCAGCCAAGAGGGCAGGGCGGTAGAAAAACTGTTTTTT.

The chain has TRBV7-9 and TRBJ2-3, with 9 bases identical to TRBD2. Germline V CDR1 and CDR2: SEHNR, FQNEAQ (reference sequence). The junction had 9 bases not matched to a gene; V was cut back by 3 bases and J by 2 bases. CDR3 length: 17 amino acids. The CDR3 bases are TGTGCCAGCAGCTTGGCCCGACTAGCGGACCCCACAGATACGCAGTATTTT. Its translation is CASSLARLADPTDTQYF.

In this sample, this clone turned up a few times. The rearrangement joins TRBV2 to TRBJ2-7; D is possibly TRBD2 (5 bases). V gave up 4 bases and J gave up 2 bases, with 12 bases separating them. The CDR3 covers 14 residues. Germline values: CDR1 SNHLY, CDR2 FYNNEI. CDR3 nucleotide sequence: TGTGCCAGCAGTGCGGAGGACGGGACCTACGAGCAGTACTTC. This translates into CASSAEDGTYEQYF.

J is TRBJ2-5 and V is TRBV29-1; possible D gene TRBD2, 5 bases. The CDR3 contains 14 residues. Looked up from germline, CDR1 is SQVTM and CDR2 is ANQGSEA. The ends were cut back, 3 bases at V and 0 bases at J, with 11 bases in the middle. CDR3 region: CSVEARDYQETQYF. In DNA, the CDR3 is TGCAGCGTTGAGGCGAGGGATTACCAAGAGACCCAGTACTTC.

The chain recombines TRBV11-2 with TRBJ2-7, with 9 bases lining up with TRBD1. Germline values: CDR1 SGHAT, CDR2 FQNNGV. V shed 4 bases, J shed 5 bases, and the junction held 12 bases outside the gene matches. This CDR3 comprises 16 residues. DNA for the CDR3: TGTGCCAGCAGCTACCCCCGGGGGACAGGGATGCACGAGCAGTACTTC. Translated, it gives CASSYPRGTGMHEQYF. Full variable domain (missing parts from reference TRBV11-2 and TRBJ2-7): EAGVAQSPRYKIIEKRQSVAFWCNPISGHATLYWYQQILGQGPKLLIQFQNNGVVDDSQLPKDRFSAERLKGVDSTLKIQPAKLEDSAVYLCASSYPRGTGMHEQYFGPGTRLTVT.

CDR3 nucleotide sequence: TGTGCCAGCAGCCGAACAGGGGCTACTCAGCCCCAGCATTTT. This encodes CASSRTGATQPQHF. This sequence joins TRBV28 and TRBJ1-5; the match to TRBD1 covers 7 bases. CDR1 and CDR2 (germline): MDHEN, SYDVKM. J gave up 6 bases and V 6 bases, and 8 bases lay outside the gene matches. The CDR3 length is 14 residues.

In DNA, the CDR3 is TGTGCCAGCAGTTACTCGAGGTTCTACGAGCAGTACTTC. It encodes CASSYSRFYEQYF. The V and J genes are TRBV6-5 and TRBJ2-7; D is undetermined. CDR1 MNHEY and CDR2 SVGAGI come from the germline V gene. This CDR3 contains 13 residues. Trimming stripped 0 bases from V and 3 bases from J, with 6 bases between.

V and J are TRBV6-1 and TRBJ1-3; no definite D call. From germline, CDR1 is MNHNS and CDR2 SASEGT. The CDR3 contains 12 residues. V was clipped by 6 bases and J by 3 bases, with 6 bases between them. The CDR3 nucleotides read TGTGCCAGCAGGTTACATGGAAACACCATATATTTT. Protein: CASRLHGNTIYF.

This CDR3 reads CASSSRRSSNQPQHF. The CDR3 region has the DNA TGTGCCAGCAGCTCCAGGAGGAGTAGCAATCAGCCCCAGCATTTT. The rearrangement uses TRBV6-5 and TRBJ1-5; D is uncertain. The CDR3 is 15 residues long. Trimming left V 6 bases short and J 0 bases short, with 12 bases between. Looked up from germline, CDR1 is MNHEY and CDR2 is SVGAGI.

The rearrangement joins TRBV11-2 to TRBJ1-2; D is perhaps TRBD1 (6 bases). The CDR3 runs 15 residues. V lost 4 bases and J 5 bases, leaving 17 bases between the germline ends. Germline V lookup: CDR1 SGHAT, CDR2 FQNNGV. The CDR3 loop is CASSSVGGGEYGYTF. Written as DNA, the CDR3 is TGTGCCAGCAGCTCTGTTGGAGGGGGGGAGTATGGCTACACCTTC.

This clone was observed a single time. V and J are TRBV4-1 and TRBJ1-1, with 7 bases identical to TRBD1. The CDR3 has 16 amino acids. With 6 bases clipped from V and 2 bases from J, the junction kept 12 bases outside the gene matches. Germline V lookup: CDR1 MGHRA, CDR2 YSYEKL. CDR3 in DNA: TGCGCCAGCAGTCTACGCCGGGGGACAGCAAACACTGAAGCTTTCTTT. Translation gives CASSLRRGTANTEAFF.

The chain employs TRBV19 and TRBJ2-7, with D possibly matching TRBD2 (6 bases). V was trimmed by 2 bases and J by 3 bases, leaving 8 bases between them. Germline CDR1 is LNHDA and CDR2 is SQIVND (reference sequence). The CDR3 spans 13 residues. The CDR3 loop reads CASSIRRDYEQYF. The CDR3 DNA follows: TGTGCCAGTAGTATAAGGCGGGACTACGAGCAGTACTTC. The whole variable domain, filled in from reference TRBV19 and TRBJ2-7, reads DGGITQSPKYLFRKEGQNVTLSCEQNLNHDAMYWYRQDPGQGLRLIYYSQIVNDFQKGDIAEGYSVSREKKESFPLTVTSAQKNPTAFYLCASSIRRDYEQYFGPGTRLTVT.

V is TRBV7-3 and J is TRBJ2-1, with 8 bases identical to TRBD1. The CDR3 has 16 residues. Losses at the gene ends were 5 bases for V and 5 bases for J; bases not matched to a gene: 11. Germline-derived CDR1 and CDR2 are SGHTA and FQGTGA. CDR3 sequence: CASSKRQGPGNNEQFF. Written as DNA, the CDR3 is TGTGCCAGCAGCAAGAGACAGGGGCCGGGAAACAATGAGCAGTTCTTC.

This chain links TRBV11-2 with TRBJ2-2, with D perhaps TRBD2 (6 bases). The CDR3 runs 17 residues. Germline loops: CDR1 SGHAT, CDR2 FQNNGV. V was trimmed by 4 bases and J by 6 bases, leaving 21 bases between them. The CDR3 loop is CASSSWGLSRPPGELFF. The DNA for the CDR3 is TGTGCCAGCAGCTCCTGGGGACTTTCGCGACCCCCCGGGGAGCTGTTTTTT. The full variable domain, completed using reference TRBV11-2 and TRBJ2-2, is EAGVAQSPRYKIIEKRQSVAFWCNPISGHATLYWYQQILGQGPKLLIQFQNNGVVDDSQLPKDRFSAERLKGVDSTLKIQPAKLEDSAVYLCASSSWGLSRPPGELFFGEGSRLTVL.

This clone was counted a few times. The chain uses TRBV2 and TRBJ1-1, with D possibly TRBD1 on 6 matching bases. The germline V gene encodes CDR1 SNHLY and CDR2 FYNNEI. The CDR3 loop spans 13 amino acids. V lost 4 bases to trimming and J lost 1 base, with 7 bases between them. The CDR3 protein is CASSGQANTEAFF. CDR3 bases: TGTGCCAGCAGTGGACAGGCGAACACTGAAGCTTTCTTT.